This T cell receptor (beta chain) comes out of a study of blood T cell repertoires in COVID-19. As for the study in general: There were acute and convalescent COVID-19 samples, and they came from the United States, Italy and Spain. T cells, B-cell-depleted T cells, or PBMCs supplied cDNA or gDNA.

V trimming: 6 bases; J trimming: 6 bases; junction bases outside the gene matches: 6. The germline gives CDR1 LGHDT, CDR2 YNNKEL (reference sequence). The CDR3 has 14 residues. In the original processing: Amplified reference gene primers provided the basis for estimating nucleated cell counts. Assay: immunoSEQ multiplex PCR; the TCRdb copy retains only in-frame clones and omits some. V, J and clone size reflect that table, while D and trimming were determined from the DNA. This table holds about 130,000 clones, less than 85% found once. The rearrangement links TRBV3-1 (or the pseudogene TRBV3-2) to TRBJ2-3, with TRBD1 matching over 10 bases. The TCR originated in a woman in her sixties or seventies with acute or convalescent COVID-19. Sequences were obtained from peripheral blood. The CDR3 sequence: CASSLDRGPDTQYF. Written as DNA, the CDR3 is TGTGCCAGCAGTCTCGACAGGGGGCCGGATACGCAGTATTTT.